The 12 T cell receptor beta chains reported below all come from one sample, sequenced in a study of blood T cell repertoires in COVID-19. Data came from immunoSEQ multiplex PCR; TCRdb stores just in-frame clones and leaves some out. The table shows a few hundred thousand clones, with approximately 91% occurring only once. The sequenced sample was peripheral blood. These receptor sequences come from a woman in her 30s with COVID-19, enrolled during active disease.

The V gene is TRBV10-1, the J gene TRBJ2-1, with TRBD2 as a possible D gene (6 bases). CDR1 is WNHNN and CDR2 is SYGVQD in the germline V gene (reference sequence). The CDR3 runs to 16 residues. Trimming cost V 0 bases and J 4 bases, with 13 bases left between them. CDR3 protein: CASSESSLAPYNEQFF. CDR3 bases: TGCGCCAGCAGTGAGTCTAGTCTAGCGCCTTACAATGAGCAGTTCTTC.

The chain combines TRBV7-2 with TRBJ2-2, with 11 bases that match TRBD2. V was pared by 5 bases and J by 5 bases, with 4 bases of the junction left unmatched. Germline V gives CDR1 SGHTA, CDR2 FQGNSA. The CDR3 contains 15 residues. The CDR3 reads CASSGGLAVTGELFF. For the CDR3, the DNA is TGTGCCAGCAGCGGGGGACTAGCGGTTACCGGGGAGCTGTTTTTT.

The V gene is TRBV5-1, the J gene TRBJ1-6; 7 nucleotides line up with TRBD1. Germline-derived CDR1 and CDR2 are SGHRS and YFSETQ. The CDR3 totals 14 residues. The V and J ends lost 4 bases and 5 bases, in that order; junction bases with no gene match: 3. CDR3 nucleotides: TGCGCCAGCAGCCCCGGGACAGATAATTCACCCCTCCACTTT. Translated, it gives CASSPGTDNSPLHF.

The chain employs TRBV28 and TRBJ2-7; a possible D gene is TRBD1 (5 bases). There are 14 residues in the CDR3. CDR1 is MDHEN and CDR2 is SYDVKM in the germline V gene. V lost 3 bases, J lost 2 bases, and 11 bases lay in between. The CDR3 nucleotides read TGTGCCAGCAGTTTCCGCAGGGTCCCCTACGAGCAGTACTTC. Translation gives CASSFRRVPYEQYF. Using reference TRBV28 and TRBJ2-7 for the parts outside the CDR3, the full variable domain is DVKVTQSSRYLVKRTGEKVFLECVQDMDHENMFWYRQDPGLGLRLIYFSYDVKMKEKGDIPEGYSVSREKKERFSLILESASTNQTSMYLCASSFRRVPYEQYFGPGTRLTVT.

The genes are TRBV4-1 and TRBJ2-2, with D unclear. Germline V gene sequence: CDR1 MGHRA, CDR2 YSYEKL. The CDR3 has 12 amino acids. The V end was cut by 6 bases, the J end by 5 bases, with 7 bases between. The CDR3 region is CASRPETGELFF. The CDR3 DNA sequence: TGCGCCAGCAGGCCCGAGACCGGGGAGCTGTTTTTT.

V usage is TRBV7-8 and J usage is TRBJ1-2; tentatively, D is TRBD1 (5 bases). The germline V and J ends were trimmed by 5 bases and 4 bases, with 17 bases remaining between them. This CDR3 has 15 amino acids. Germline CDR1 and CDR2: SGHVS and FQNEAQ. CDR3 in DNA: TGTGCCAGCAGCCACGGGGGGGGATCCCTCTATGGCTACACCTTC. This codes for CASSHGGGSLYGYTF.

The J gene is TRBJ1-5, the V gene TRBV28, with D maybe TRBD1 (6 bases). The CDR3 is made up of 13 amino acids. Germline values: CDR1 MDHEN, CDR2 SYDVKM. Trimming pared 6 bases from V and 6 bases from J, leaving 12 bases between. This CDR3 reads CASREQGFQPQHF. The CDR3 DNA reads TGTGCCAGCAGAGAACAGGGTTTTCAGCCCCAGCATTTT. Variable domain in full (rest from reference TRBV28 and TRBJ1-5): DVKVTQSSRYLVKRTGEKVFLECVQDMDHENMFWYRQDPGLGLRLIYFSYDVKMKEKGDIPEGYSVSREKKERFSLILESASTNQTSMYLCASREQGFQPQHFGDGTRLSIL.

The V call is TRBV5-8, the J call TRBJ2-3, with 10 bases that match TRBD2. With 4 bases clipped from V and 0 bases from J, the junction kept 8 bases outside the gene matches. CDR3 size: 17 residues. Looked up from germline, CDR1 is SGHTS and CDR2 is YDEGEE. The CDR3 DNA sequence: TGTGCCAGCAGCCCAGGACTAGCGGACCCTAGCACAGATACGCAGTATTTT. Protein sequence: CASSPGLADPSTDTQYF.

For the CDR3, the DNA is TGTGCCAGCAGTTTGGGACAGTTCAATCAGCCCCAGCATTTT. Translation: CASSLGQFNQPQHF. The rearrangement joins TRBV28 to TRBJ1-5; 7 bases agree with TRBD1. The CDR3 has 14 residues. Germline lookup yields CDR1 MDHEN and CDR2 SYDVKM. V shed 3 bases and J 3 bases; nucleotides not matched to a gene: 2.

V usage is TRBV11-2 and J usage is TRBJ1-1, with TRBD1 matching 7 bases. V gave up 3 bases and J gave up 4 bases; unmatched junction bases: 5. CDR3 length: 14 residues. The germline CDR1 and CDR2 sequences are SGHAT and FQNNGV. The CDR3 nucleotides are TGTGCCAGCAGCTTGGACAGGTCCTCCACTGAAGCTTTCTTT. As protein: CASSLDRSSTEAFF. Drawing the rest from reference TRBV11-2 and TRBJ1-1, the complete variable domain is EAGVAQSPRYKIIEKRQSVAFWCNPISGHATLYWYQQILGQGPKLLIQFQNNGVVDDSQLPKDRFSAERLKGVDSTLKIQPAKLEDSAVYLCASSLDRSSTEAFFGQGTRLTVV.

The chain has TRBV19 and TRBJ2-3; 8 bases are shared with TRBD1. This CDR3 contains 13 residues. CDR1 is LNHDA and CDR2 is SQIVND in the germline V gene (reference sequence). V was clipped by 4 bases and J by 6 bases; unmatched bases: 3. The CDR3 region is CASSSRDRDTQYF. The DNA of the CDR3 is TGTGCCAGTAGTAGCCGGGACAGGGATACGCAGTATTTT.

In this sample, this clone turned up a few times. The chain is built from TRBV6-5 and TRBJ2-7; D perhaps matches TRBD1 (6 bases). Looked up from germline, CDR1 is MNHEY and CDR2 is SVGAGI. The ends were cut back, 0 bases at V and 2 bases at J, with 11 bases in the middle. This CDR3 is 15 amino acids long. This CDR3 is CASSYSGGATYEQYF. The CDR3 region has the DNA TGTGCCAGCAGTTACTCAGGGGGAGCGACCTACGAGCAGTACTTC.